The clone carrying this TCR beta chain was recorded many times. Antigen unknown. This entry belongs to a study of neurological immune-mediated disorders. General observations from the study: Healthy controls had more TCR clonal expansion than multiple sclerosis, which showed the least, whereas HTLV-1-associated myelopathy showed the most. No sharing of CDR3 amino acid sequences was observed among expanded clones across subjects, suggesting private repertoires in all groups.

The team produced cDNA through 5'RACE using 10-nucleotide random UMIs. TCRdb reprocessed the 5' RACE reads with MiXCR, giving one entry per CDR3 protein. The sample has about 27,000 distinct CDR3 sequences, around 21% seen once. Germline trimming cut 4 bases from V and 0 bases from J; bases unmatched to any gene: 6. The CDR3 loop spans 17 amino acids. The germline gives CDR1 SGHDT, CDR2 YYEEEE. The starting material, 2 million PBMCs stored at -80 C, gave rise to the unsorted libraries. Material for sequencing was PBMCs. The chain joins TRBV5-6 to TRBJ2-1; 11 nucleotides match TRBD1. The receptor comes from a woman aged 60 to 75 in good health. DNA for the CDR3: TGTGCCAGCAGCGTAGGGGGACAGGGGGGCTCCTACAATGAGCAGTTCTTC. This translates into CASSVGGQGGSYNEQFF.